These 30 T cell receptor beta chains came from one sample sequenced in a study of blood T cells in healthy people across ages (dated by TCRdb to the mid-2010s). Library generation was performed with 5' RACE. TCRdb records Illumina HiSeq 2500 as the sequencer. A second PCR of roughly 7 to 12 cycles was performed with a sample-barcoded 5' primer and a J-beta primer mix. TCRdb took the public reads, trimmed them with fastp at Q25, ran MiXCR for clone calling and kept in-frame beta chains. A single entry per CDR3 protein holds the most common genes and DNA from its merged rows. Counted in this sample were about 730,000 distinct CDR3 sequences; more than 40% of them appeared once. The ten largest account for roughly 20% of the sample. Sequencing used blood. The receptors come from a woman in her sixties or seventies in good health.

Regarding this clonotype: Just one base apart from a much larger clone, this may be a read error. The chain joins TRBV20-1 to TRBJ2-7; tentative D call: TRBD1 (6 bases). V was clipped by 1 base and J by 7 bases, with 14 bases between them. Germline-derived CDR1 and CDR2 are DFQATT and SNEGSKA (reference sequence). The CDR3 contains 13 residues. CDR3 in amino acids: CSARAQGYNEQYF. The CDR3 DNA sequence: TGCAGTGCTAGAGCACAGGGATACAATGAGCAGTACTTC.

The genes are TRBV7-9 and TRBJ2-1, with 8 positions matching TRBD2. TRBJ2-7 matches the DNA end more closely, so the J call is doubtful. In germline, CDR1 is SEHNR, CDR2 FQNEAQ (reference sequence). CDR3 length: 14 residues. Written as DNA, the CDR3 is TGTGCCAGCAGCGGCCGCGGGAGGACCTACGAGCAGTACTTC. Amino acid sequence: CASSGRGRTYEQYF.

CDR3 coding DNA: TGTGCAATCAAAGCGGACAATGAGCAGTTCTTC. It specifies CAIKADNEQFF. The chain is built from TRBV7-9 and TRBJ2-1, with a weak D call TRBD2 (5 bases). Germline V gene sequence: CDR1 SEHNR, CDR2 FQNEAQ (reference sequence). The CDR3 length is 11 residues.

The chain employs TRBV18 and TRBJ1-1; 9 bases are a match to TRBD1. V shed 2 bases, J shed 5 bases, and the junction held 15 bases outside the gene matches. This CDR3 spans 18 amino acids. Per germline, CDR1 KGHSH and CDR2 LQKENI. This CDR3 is CASSPGFAGQGFYTEAFF. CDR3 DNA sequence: TGTGCCAGCTCACCAGGTTTCGCGGGACAGGGATTTTATACTGAAGCTTTCTTT.

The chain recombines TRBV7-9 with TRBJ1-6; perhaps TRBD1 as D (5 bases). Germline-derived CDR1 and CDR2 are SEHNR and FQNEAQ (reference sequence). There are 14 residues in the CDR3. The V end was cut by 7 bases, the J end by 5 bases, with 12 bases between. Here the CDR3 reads CASNSGQHNSPLHF. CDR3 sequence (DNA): TGTGCCAGCAATTCGGGGCAGCATAATTCACCCCTCCACTTT.

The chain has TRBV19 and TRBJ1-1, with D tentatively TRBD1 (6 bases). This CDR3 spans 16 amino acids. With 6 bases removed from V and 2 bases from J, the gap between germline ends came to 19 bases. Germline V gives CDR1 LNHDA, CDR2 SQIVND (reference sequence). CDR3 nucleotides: TGTGCCAGTAGGAAGGTCAAGGGAGGGGGAAACACTGAAGCTTTCTTT. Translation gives CASRKVKGGGNTEAFF.

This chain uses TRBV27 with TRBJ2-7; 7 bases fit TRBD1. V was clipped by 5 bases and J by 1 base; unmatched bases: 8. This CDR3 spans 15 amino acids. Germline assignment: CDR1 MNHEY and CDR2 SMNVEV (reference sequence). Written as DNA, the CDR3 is TGTGCCAGCAGTCTCAGAACAGGGGAGTCCTACGAGCAGTACTTC. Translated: CASSLRTGESYEQYF.

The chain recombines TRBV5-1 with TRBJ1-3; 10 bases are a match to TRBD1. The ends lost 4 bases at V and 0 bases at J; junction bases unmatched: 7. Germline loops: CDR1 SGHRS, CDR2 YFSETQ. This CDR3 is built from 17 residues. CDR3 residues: CASSAGTGALSGNTIYF. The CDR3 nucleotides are TGCGCCAGCAGCGCAGGGACAGGGGCCCTCTCTGGAAACACCATATATTTT.

The CDR3 spells CAGGRLTEAFF. The CDR3 DNA is TGTGCGGGAGGCAGACTCACTGAAGCTTTCTTT. The chain carries TRBV30 and TRBJ1-1; D remains unclear. The germline gives CDR1 GTSNPN, CDR2 SVGIG (reference sequence). This CDR3 comprises 11 residues.

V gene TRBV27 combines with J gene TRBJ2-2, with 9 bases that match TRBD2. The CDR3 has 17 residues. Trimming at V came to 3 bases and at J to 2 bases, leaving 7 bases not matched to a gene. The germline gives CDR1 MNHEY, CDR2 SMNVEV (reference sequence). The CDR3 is CASSFALAGANTGELFF. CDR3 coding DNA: TGTGCCAGCAGTTTCGCACTAGCGGGTGCCAACACCGGGGAGCTGTTTTTT.

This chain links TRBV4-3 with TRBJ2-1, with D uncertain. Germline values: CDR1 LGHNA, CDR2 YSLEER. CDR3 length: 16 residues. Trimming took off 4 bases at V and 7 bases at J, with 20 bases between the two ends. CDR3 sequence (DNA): TGCGCCAGCAGCCCAAGGAAGGATGGGGTAGTAAATGAGCAGTTCTTC. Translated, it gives CASSPRKDGVVNEQFF.

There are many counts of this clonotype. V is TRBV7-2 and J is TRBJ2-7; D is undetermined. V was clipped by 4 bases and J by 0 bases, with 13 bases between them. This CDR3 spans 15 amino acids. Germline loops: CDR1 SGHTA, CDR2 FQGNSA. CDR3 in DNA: TGTGCCAGCAGCTCATTAGGCGGAAGCTCCTACGAGCAGTACTTC. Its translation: CASSSLGGSSYEQYF.

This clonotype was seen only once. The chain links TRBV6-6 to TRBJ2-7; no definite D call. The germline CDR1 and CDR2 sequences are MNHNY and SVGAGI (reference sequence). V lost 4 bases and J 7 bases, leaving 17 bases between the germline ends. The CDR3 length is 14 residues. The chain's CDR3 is CASSSTTVVNEQYF. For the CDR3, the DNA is TGTGCCAGCAGTTCCACTACGGTGGTGAATGAGCAGTACTTC.

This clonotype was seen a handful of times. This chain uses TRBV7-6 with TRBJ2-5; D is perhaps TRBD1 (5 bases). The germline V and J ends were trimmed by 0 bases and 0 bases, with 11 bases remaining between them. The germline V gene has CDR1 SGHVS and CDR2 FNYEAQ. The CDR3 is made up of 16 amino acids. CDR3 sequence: CASSLASWGNQETQYF. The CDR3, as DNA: TGTGCCAGCAGCTTAGCGTCATGGGGCAACCAAGAGACCCAGTACTTC. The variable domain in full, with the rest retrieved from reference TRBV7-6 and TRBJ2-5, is GAGVSQSPRYKVTKRGQDVALRCDPISGHVSLYWYRQALGQGPEFLTYFNYEAQQDKSGLPNDRFSAERPEGSISTLTIQRTEQRDSAMYRCASSLASWGNQETQYFGPGTRLLVL.

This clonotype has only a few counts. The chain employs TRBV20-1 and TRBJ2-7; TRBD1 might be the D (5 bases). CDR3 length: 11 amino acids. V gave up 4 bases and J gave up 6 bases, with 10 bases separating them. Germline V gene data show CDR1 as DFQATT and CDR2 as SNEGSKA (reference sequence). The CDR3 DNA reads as TGCAGTGCTACGGCAGGGCGCGAGCAGTACTTC. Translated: CSATAGREQYF.

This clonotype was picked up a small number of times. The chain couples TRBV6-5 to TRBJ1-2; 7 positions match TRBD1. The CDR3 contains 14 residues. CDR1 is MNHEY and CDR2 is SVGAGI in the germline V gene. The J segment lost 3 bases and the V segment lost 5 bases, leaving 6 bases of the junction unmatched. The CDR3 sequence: CASSTPGTDYGYTF. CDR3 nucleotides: TGTGCCAGCAGTACGCCCGGGACAGACTATGGCTACACCTTC.

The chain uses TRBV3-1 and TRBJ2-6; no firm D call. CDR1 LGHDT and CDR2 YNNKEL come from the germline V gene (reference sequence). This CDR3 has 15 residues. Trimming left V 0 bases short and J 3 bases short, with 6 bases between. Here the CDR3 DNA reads TGTGCCAGCAGCCAAGAGGGAATTGGGGCCAACGTCCTGACTTTC. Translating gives CASSQEGIGANVLTF.

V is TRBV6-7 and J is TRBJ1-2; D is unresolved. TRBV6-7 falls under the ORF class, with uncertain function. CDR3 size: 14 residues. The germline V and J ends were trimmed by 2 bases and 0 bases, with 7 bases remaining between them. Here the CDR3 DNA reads TGTGCCAGCAGTTACCACCGGGCTAACTATGGCTACACCTTC. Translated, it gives CASSYHRANYGYTF.

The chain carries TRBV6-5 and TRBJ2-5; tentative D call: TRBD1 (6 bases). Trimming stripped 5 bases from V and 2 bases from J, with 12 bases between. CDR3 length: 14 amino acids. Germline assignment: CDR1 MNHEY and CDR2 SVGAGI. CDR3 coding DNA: TGTGCCAGCAGTCGAGGACAGCAACAAGAGACCCAGTACTTC. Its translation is CASSRGQQQETQYF.

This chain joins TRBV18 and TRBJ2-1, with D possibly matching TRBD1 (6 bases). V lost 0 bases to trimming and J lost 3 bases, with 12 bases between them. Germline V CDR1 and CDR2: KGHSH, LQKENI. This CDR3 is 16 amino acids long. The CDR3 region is CASSPPAGAVYNEQFF. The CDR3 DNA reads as TGTGCCAGCTCACCACCGGCAGGGGCTGTCTACAATGAGCAGTTCTTC.

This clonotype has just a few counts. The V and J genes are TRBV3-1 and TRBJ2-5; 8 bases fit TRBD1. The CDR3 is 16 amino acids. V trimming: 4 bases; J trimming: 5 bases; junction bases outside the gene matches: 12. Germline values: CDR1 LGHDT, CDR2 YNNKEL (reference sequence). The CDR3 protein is CASSLGPGGVGETQYF. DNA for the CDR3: TGTGCCAGCAGCCTAGGACCAGGGGGCGTGGGGGAGACCCAGTACTTC.

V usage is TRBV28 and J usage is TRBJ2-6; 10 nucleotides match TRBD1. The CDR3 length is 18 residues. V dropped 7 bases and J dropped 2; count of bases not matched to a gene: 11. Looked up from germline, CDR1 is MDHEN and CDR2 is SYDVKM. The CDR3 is CASKRQGAYYTGANVLTF. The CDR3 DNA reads TGTGCCAGCAAACGACAGGGGGCGTACTACACTGGGGCCAACGTCCTGACTTTC. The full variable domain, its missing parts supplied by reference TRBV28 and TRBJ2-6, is DVKVTQSSRYLVKRTGEKVFLECVQDMDHENMFWYRQDPGLGLRLIYFSYDVKMKEKGDIPEGYSVSREKKERFSLILESASTNQTSMYLCASKRQGAYYTGANVLTFGAGSRLTVL.

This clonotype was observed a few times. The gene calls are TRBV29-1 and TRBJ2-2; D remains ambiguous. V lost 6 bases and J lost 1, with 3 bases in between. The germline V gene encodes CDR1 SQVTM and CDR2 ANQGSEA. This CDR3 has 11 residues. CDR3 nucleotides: TGCAGCGTCTTGAACACCGGGGAGCTGTTTTTT. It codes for CSVLNTGELFF.

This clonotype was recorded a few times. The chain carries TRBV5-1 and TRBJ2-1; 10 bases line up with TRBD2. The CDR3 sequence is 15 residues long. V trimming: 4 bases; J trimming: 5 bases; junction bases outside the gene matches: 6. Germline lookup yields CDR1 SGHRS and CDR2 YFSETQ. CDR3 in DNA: TGCGCCAGCAGCCCCGAGCGGGGGGGCCACAATGAGCAGTTCTTC. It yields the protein CASSPERGGHNEQFF.

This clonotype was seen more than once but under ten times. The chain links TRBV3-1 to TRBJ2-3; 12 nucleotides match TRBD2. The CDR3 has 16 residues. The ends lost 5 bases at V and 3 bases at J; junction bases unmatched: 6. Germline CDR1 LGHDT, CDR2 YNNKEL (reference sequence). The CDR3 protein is CASSTRLAGETDTQYF. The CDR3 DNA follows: TGTGCCAGCAGCACACGACTAGCGGGAGAGACAGATACGCAGTATTTT.

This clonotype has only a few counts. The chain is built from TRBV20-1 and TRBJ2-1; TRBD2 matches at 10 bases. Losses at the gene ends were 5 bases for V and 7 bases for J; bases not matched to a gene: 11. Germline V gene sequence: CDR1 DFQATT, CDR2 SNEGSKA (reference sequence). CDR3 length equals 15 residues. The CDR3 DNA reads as TGCAGTGCTGCCCTCCCTAGCGGGAGTAGTAATGAGCAGTTCTTC. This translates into CSAALPSGSSNEQFF.

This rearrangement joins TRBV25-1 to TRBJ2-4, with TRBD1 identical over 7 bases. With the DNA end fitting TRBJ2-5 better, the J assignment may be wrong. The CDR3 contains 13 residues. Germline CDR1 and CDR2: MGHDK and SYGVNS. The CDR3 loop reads CASSDTDRETQYF. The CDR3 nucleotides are TGTGCCAGCAGTGACACGGACAGGGAGACCCAGTACTTC.

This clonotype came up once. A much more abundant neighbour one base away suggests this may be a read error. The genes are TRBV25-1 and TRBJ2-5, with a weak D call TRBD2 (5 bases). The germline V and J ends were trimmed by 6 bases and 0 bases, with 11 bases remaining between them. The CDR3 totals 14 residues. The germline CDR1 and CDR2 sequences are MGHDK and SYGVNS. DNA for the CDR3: TGTGCCAGCAGGGAGGTTTCGAACCAAGAGACCCAGTACTTC. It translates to CASREVSNQETQYF.

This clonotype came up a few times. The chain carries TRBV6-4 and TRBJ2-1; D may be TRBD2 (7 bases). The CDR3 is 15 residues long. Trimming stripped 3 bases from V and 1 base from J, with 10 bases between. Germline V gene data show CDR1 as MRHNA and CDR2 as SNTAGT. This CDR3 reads CASSEGGQSYNEQFF. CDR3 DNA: TGTGCCAGCAGTGAGGGGGGGCAGTCCTACAATGAGCAGTTCTTC.

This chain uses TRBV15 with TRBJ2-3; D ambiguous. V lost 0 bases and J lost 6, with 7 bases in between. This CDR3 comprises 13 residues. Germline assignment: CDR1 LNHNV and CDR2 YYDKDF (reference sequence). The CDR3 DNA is TGTGCCACCAGCAGAGATTCGAAGGATACGCAGTATTTT. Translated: CATSRDSKDTQYF.